This entry lists 24 T cell receptor beta chains sequenced from one sample in a study of T cell changes during pregnancy in multiple sclerosis. Data came from immunoSEQ multiplex PCR; TCRdb stores just in-frame clones and leaves some out. The sample includes roughly 17,000 clones, 85% seen only once; the top ten take around 8.7%. Sequencing was performed on CD8+ T cells from peripheral blood mononuclear cells, taken after pregnancy. The receptors derive from a female donor with multiple sclerosis, enrolled in a pregnancy study.

The chain is built from TRBV27 and TRBJ2-5, with 9 bases matching TRBD2. The length of the CDR3 is 15 residues. The germline V gene has CDR1 MNHEY and CDR2 SMNVEV (reference sequence). The ends lost 0 bases at V and 5 bases at J; junction bases unmatched: 4. The CDR3 sequence: CASSLSSGGGETQYF. The CDR3 DNA reads as TGTGCCAGCAGTTTATCTAGCGGGGGCGGGGAGACCCAGTACTTC.

The chain joins TRBV5-5 to TRBJ1-2; TRBD1 matches 9 bases. The CDR3 runs to 17 residues. CDR1 and CDR2 (germline): SGHKS, YYEKEE (reference sequence). Trimming at V came to 2 bases and at J to 4 bases, leaving 12 bases not matched to a gene. CDR3 region: CASSLVYGATGGYGYTF. The CDR3 DNA reads TGTGCCAGCAGCTTAGTTTATGGGGCGACAGGGGGCTATGGCTACACCTTC.

In DNA, the CDR3 is TGTGCCGCCTTAAGGACTAGCGGCTACAATGAGCAGTTCTTC. Residues: CAALRTSGYNEQFF. The gene calls are TRBV7-9 and TRBJ2-1; 10 nucleotides match TRBD2. This CDR3 region has 14 residues. CDR1 is SEHNR and CDR2 is FQNEAQ in the germline V gene (reference sequence). V lost 11 bases and J lost 3; bases outside the gene matches: 7. The complete variable domain, with remaining parts taken from reference TRBV7-9 and TRBJ2-1, reads DTGVSQNPRHKITKRGQNVTFRCDPISEHNRLYWYRQTLGQGPEFLTYFQNEAQLEKSRLLSDRFSAERPKGSFSTLEIQRTEQGDSAMYLCAALRTSGYNEQFFGPGTRLTVL.

The gene calls are TRBV19 and TRBJ1-5, with D perhaps matching TRBD1 (5 bases). V was cut by 7 bases and J by 2 bases, with 21 bases left in between. This CDR3 comprises 17 residues. Germline lookup yields CDR1 LNHDA and CDR2 SQIVND (reference sequence). The CDR3 DNA reads as TGTGCCAGTAACTACGACAGATCGGCTATCGGCAATCAGCCCCAGCATTTT. It encodes CASNYDRSAIGNQPQHF.

This clone was seen more than once but under ten times. V usage is TRBV5-1 and J usage is TRBJ2-3; D not certain. Germline CDR1 SGHRS, CDR2 YFSETQ. The CDR3 is 14 amino acids. The V end was cut by 0 bases, the J end by 3 bases, with 8 bases between. The CDR3 here is CASSLVLETDTQYF. The CDR3 DNA sequence: TGCGCCAGCAGCTTGGTCCTAGAAACAGATACGCAGTATTTT.

This chain joins TRBV9 and TRBJ2-3; tentative D call: TRBD1 (6 bases). V lost 3 bases to trimming and J lost 0 bases, with 11 bases between them. The length of the CDR3 is 15 residues. In germline, CDR1 is SGDLS, CDR2 YYNGEE. Here the CDR3 reads CASSGRQASTDTQYF. The DNA for the CDR3 is TGTGCCAGCAGCGGAAGACAGGCTAGCACAGATACGCAGTATTTT.

This clone has more than one count but fewer than ten. The chain uses TRBV10-1 and TRBJ2-7, with 12 bases that match TRBD1. Trimming removed 4 bases from V and 4 bases from J; junction bases left unmatched: 2. Germline loops: CDR1 WNHNN, CDR2 SYGVQD (reference sequence). CDR3 length: 14 amino acids. The CDR3 DNA sequence: TGCGCCAGCAGTGCGGGACAGGGGGCTTACGAGCAGTACTTC. Amino acid sequence: CASSAGQGAYEQYF.

V usage is TRBV28 and J usage is TRBJ1-5; D call uncertain. In germline, CDR1 is MDHEN, CDR2 SYDVKM. The V and J ends lost 5 bases and 2 bases respectively, with 10 bases between them. This CDR3 is 14 amino acids long. This CDR3 reads CASSPDWGNQPQHF. The DNA for the CDR3 is TGTGCCAGCAGTCCCGACTGGGGCAATCAGCCCCAGCATTTT.

This clone was counted once. At one of its ends the junction is not consistent with the germline gene, which may arise from a read error. The chain employs TRBV5-4 and TRBJ1-2; D perhaps matches TRBD1 (6 bases). The CDR3 has 15 residues. Germline CDR1 SGHNT, CDR2 YYREEE (reference sequence). CDR3 loop: CASTLDRTDYYGYTF. CDR3 coding DNA: TGTGCCAGCACCTTGGATAGGACAGATTACTATGGCTACACCTTC.

The V and J genes are TRBV27 and TRBJ2-7; 9 positions agree with TRBD1. In germline, CDR1 is MNHEY, CDR2 SMNVEV (reference sequence). J lost 3 bases, V lost 5 bases, and 8 bases had no gene match. The CDR3 consists of 15 residues. The CDR3: CASSMGQGLDYEQYF. The CDR3 bases are TGTGCCAGCAGTATGGGACAGGGCCTTGACTACGAGCAGTACTTC.

The chain uses TRBV4-3 and TRBJ2-4; 9 bases map to TRBD2. CDR1 LGHNA and CDR2 YSLEER come from the germline V gene. This CDR3 has 15 amino acids. J lost 6 bases, V lost 9 bases, and 12 bases had no gene match. In DNA form, the CDR3 reads TGCGCCAGTTCTGACGGGACTAGCTTTGGAAACATTCAGTACTTC. Protein: CASSDGTSFGNIQYF.

The V and J genes are TRBV6-1 and TRBJ2-7; tentatively, D is TRBD2 (6 bases). V was cut by 6 bases and J by 4 bases, with 13 bases left in between. The CDR3 totals 13 residues. Germline CDR1 reads MNHNS; CDR2 reads SASEGT. The CDR3 reads CASSPGGEYEQYF. CDR3 in DNA: TGTGCCAGCAGCCCCGGAGGGGAGTACGAGCAGTACTTC.

DNA of the CDR3: TGTGCCAGCAGCTTAGACGGGACGGGAGTGGGAGGGAAGAACACTGAAGCTTTCTTT. This translates into CASSLDGTGVGGKNTEAFF. The chain has TRBV7-6 and TRBJ1-1; a possible D gene is TRBD1 (5 bases). V was shortened by 1 base and J by 1 base, with 22 bases between the two germline ends. Germline V lookup: CDR1 SGHVS, CDR2 FNYEAQ. The CDR3 has 19 amino acids.

This CDR3 reads CASSPRQGAGGVNEQFF. CDR3 coding DNA: TGCGCCAGCAGCCCGAGACAGGGGGCCGGGGGAGTGAATGAGCAGTTCTTC. V is TRBV4-1 and J is TRBJ2-1, with TRBD1 matching over 10 bases. The CDR3 consists of 17 residues. Germline loops: CDR1 MGHRA, CDR2 YSYEKL. With V trimmed by 4 bases and J by 7 bases, 13 bases remained unmatched.

This chain links TRBV27 with TRBJ1-1; possibly TRBD1 for D (6 bases). V gave up 4 bases and J gave up 4 bases, with 10 bases separating them. The CDR3 consists of 13 residues. Germline CDR1 and CDR2: MNHEY and SMNVEV (reference sequence). The CDR3 DNA reads as TGTGCCAGCAGTTACAACAGGGTCACTGAAGCTTTCTTT. This translates into CASSYNRVTEAFF.

The V gene is TRBV5-6, the J gene TRBJ2-7; D may be TRBD1 (5 bases). Trimming left V 1 base short and J 6 bases short, with 14 bases between. Per the germline V gene, CDR1 is SGHDT and CDR2 is YYEEEE. The CDR3 length is 14 residues. CDR3 region: CASSLQGTLSEQYF. DNA of the CDR3: TGTGCCAGCAGCTTGCAGGGAACCCTCTCCGAGCAGTACTTC.

The chain couples TRBV4-2 to TRBJ2-7, with a possible D match to TRBD2 (6 bases). V lost 0 bases and J lost 3, with 12 bases in between. The CDR3 is 15 residues long. Germline V gives CDR1 LGHNA, CDR2 YNFKEQ. The DNA of the CDR3 is TGTGCCAGCAGCCAAGAGGTTGGGACTGTCTACGAGCAGTACTTC. Translation: CASSQEVGTVYEQYF.

This rearrangement joins TRBV27 to TRBJ1-1; tentative D call: TRBD1 (6 bases). The CDR3 spans 14 residues. CDR1 and CDR2 from the germline V gene are MNHEY and SMNVEV (reference sequence). V was cut by 4 bases and J by 4 bases, with 13 bases left in between. The CDR3 reads CASSYNREGTEAFF. The DNA of the CDR3 is TGTGCCAGCAGTTATAACAGGGAGGGCACTGAAGCTTTCTTT.

CDR3 protein: CASSHSGADTQYF. CDR3 sequence (DNA): TGTGCCAGCAGCCATAGCGGGGCCGATACGCAGTATTTT. The V call is TRBV11-3, the J call TRBJ2-3; 8 bases are shared with TRBD2. Germline lookup yields CDR1 SGHNT and CDR2 YENEEA. V shed 5 bases, J shed 6 bases, and the junction held 4 bases outside the gene matches. The CDR3 extends over 13 amino acids.

This clone occurred once. The chain links TRBV4-3 to TRBJ2-2, with unresolved D. Trimming left V 1 base short and J 0 bases short, with 6 bases between. Per germline, CDR1 LGHNA and CDR2 YSLEER. The CDR3 contains 15 residues. This CDR3 is CASSQGRPNTGELFF. The CDR3 DNA sequence: TGCGCCAGCAGCCAAGGGCGGCCGAACACCGGGGAGCTGTTTTTT.

This clone was detected once. In nucleotides, the CDR3 is TGTGCCAGCAGAGCTAGCGGGGGCACCTACAATGAGCAGTTCTTC. Encoded protein: CASRASGGTYNEQFF. The chain is built from TRBV6-4 and TRBJ2-1, with 10 positions matching TRBD2. Unmatched junction bases numbered 4, after V lost 6 bases and J lost 2 bases. The germline CDR1 and CDR2 sequences are MRHNA and SNTAGT. CDR3 size: 15 residues.

V and J are TRBV14 and TRBJ2-1, with TRBD1 matching over 8 bases. The CDR3 length is 16 residues. Trimming removed 0 bases from V and 2 bases from J; junction bases left unmatched: 3. Germline V lookup: CDR1 SGHDN, CDR2 FVKESK. CDR3 sequence reads: CASSQEQGDTYNEQFF. CDR3 DNA sequence: TGTGCCAGCAGCCAAGAACAGGGGGACACCTACAATGAGCAGTTCTTC.

The chain recombines TRBV19 with TRBJ2-6; no reliable D call. Germline-derived CDR1 and CDR2 are LNHDA and SQIVND (reference sequence). The CDR3 sequence is 18 residues long. The V end was cut by 5 bases, the J end by 5 bases, with 22 bases between. CDR3 region: CASSSSSTSQSRANVLTF. In DNA form, the CDR3 reads TGTGCCAGTAGTTCATCCTCGACATCACAAAGTCGGGCCAACGTCCTGACTTTC.

This CDR3 reads CASSRGPGLAAYEQYF. CDR3 sequence (DNA): TGTGCCAGCAGTAGGGGGCCGGGACTAGCGGCTTACGAGCAGTACTTC. The rearrangement uses TRBV27 and TRBJ2-7; TRBD2 matches at 11 bases. Trimming removed 5 bases from V and 4 bases from J; junction bases left unmatched: 10. CDR3 size: 16 residues. The germline gives CDR1 MNHEY, CDR2 SMNVEV (reference sequence).